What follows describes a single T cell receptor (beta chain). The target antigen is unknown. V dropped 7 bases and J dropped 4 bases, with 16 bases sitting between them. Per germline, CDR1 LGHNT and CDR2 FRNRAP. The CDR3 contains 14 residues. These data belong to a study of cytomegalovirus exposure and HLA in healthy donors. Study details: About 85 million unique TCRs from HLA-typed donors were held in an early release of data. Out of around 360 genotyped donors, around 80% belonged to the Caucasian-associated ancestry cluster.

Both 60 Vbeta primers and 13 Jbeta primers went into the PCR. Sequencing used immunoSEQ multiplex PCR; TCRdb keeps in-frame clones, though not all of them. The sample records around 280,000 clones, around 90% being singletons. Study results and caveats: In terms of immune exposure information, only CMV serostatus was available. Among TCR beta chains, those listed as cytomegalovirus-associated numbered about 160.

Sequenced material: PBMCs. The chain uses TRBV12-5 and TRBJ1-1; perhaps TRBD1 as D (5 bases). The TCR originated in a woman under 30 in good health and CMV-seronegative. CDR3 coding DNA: TGTGCTAGTGCCCGCGTTAAAGGGGTCACTGAAGCTTTCTTT. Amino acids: CASARVKGVTEAFF.